The text below deals with one T cell receptor (beta chain). This clonotype was seen repeatedly, ten times or more. What antigen it recognizes has not been identified. No base-level quality is on record; no much larger clone is a single base apart. This record comes from a study of Graves' ophthalmopathy and Graves' hyperthyroidism (dated by TCRdb to the late 2010s). Regarding the research as a whole: Peripheral blood was collected at initial diagnosis, before any treatment. After sampling, hyperthyroidism patients received methimazole starting at 30 mg daily, and ophthalmopathy patients received high-dose intravenous methylprednisolone. In total, 135 blood samples were TCR-sequenced: under 45 ophthalmopathy, approximately 75 hyperthyroidism and around 17 hyperthyroidism-to-ophthalmopathy patients. In several hyperthyroidism patients, the T-cell repertoires found in thyroid tissue were compared with those found in blood. The roughly 91 discovery patients were randomly split 7:3 into training and test sets. TCR beta repertoire signatures were used to distinguish Graves' ophthalmopathy from Graves' hyperthyroidism and to predict progression to ophthalmopathy. An independent validation cohort comprised some 19 hyperthyroidism patients and 15 to 17 patients who later progressed from hyperthyroidism to ophthalmopathy. To explore V-J signatures that distinguish ophthalmopathy from hyperthyroidism, a discovery set of about a hundred patients was enrolled, made up of around 40 with ophthalmopathy and 55 to 65 with stable hyperthyroidism.

Ophthalmopathy patients were characterized by moderately to severely active disease, a Clinical Activity Score of at least 3, a NOSPECS grade of at least 4, and a disease duration under 3 months. Anyone with other autoimmune diseases, uncontrolled infections, pregnancy or lactation was excluded from the study. Diagnosis was based on clinical symptoms, serum thyroxine, TRAb, thyroid ultrasound and orbital computed tomography. Ficoll-Paque density gradient centrifugation was used to isolate PBMCs from around 10 ml of fresh peripheral blood. Total RNA was extracted using Trizol reagent, and RNA quality was checked on an Agilent 2100 Bioanalyzer. General findings and caveats noted by the study authors: In validation, the model predicted ophthalmopathy progression with more than 70% sensitivity and approximately 75% specificity; roughly 11 predicted patients were CT-confirmed with GO in a median of approximately 6.2 months. In cross-validation, the 13-signature model distinguished ophthalmopathy from stable hyperthyroidism with around 90% sensitivity and roughly 84% specificity, while in the test set the corresponding values were about 80% and 75%. No statistical method was used to predetermine the sample size, and group allocation was not hidden from the investigators. Most expanded thyroid clonotypes with a frequency above 0.001 also appeared in blood, which suggests that blood repertoires may reflect the immune response in the thyroid.

For repertoire sequencing, the TCR beta CDR3 regions were amplified from RNA transcripts. The first round of RT-PCR was done with HTBI primers and the Qiagen OneStep RT-PCR kit, and was followed by a second round of multiplex PCR, then size selection and purification. Libraries were sequenced paired-end with 100 bp reads on an Illumina HiSeq2000. From the authors' description of their analysis: SOAPnuke was used to process the reads, throwing out any read that had adapters, had uncalled bases, had a mean Phred below 15, or lacked an exact constant-primer or identifier match. COPE v1.2.5 was used to merge the high-quality paired reads. Unique nucleotide sequences were defined as clonotypes and aligned to IMGT TRB V, D and J references using MiTCR v1.1. Only V-J combinations with frequency above 0.0001 were analysed, covering about 99% of repertoires. For each V-J combination, a TCR clonal expansion and chaos score was defined as F50 clonal expansion divided by the chaos observed in the TCRdist matrix. Welch's t-statistics and random forest were used to narrow the features down to more than 10 V-J combinations, which were then fed into a naive Bayes classifier. Thyroid-blood repertoire similarity was quantified with the Morisita-Horn index. TCRdb's own reprocessing of the public reads used fastp at Q25 and MiXCR and kept productive beta chains. When rows share a CDR3 protein, they turn into one entry using the most common DNA and genes. In this record, the V and J calls reflect TCRdb's handling and not the investigators' own analysis. The table for this sample lists 170,000 or so distinct CDR3 sequences; 30% to 45% of them were counted only once. The ten biggest clones cover roughly 5.2% of the sample.

This TCR came from a woman aged 40 to 50 with Graves' ophthalmopathy. Donor details come from another sample of the same person, matched by shared clones. Sequencing was performed on peripheral blood.

CDR3 sequence: CASSLASNQPQHF. The DNA reads as follows: TGTGCCAGCAGCTTAGCCAGTAATCAGCCCCAGCATTTT. The sequence links TRBV7-8 to TRBJ1-5, with the D gene call left open. Reading from cysteine to phenylalanine, the CDR3 counts 13 amino acids. Solely the CDR3 DNA is kept, with 39 bases framed from the first base. CDR1 and CDR2 were assigned from the germline V gene as SGHVS and FQNEAQ. The germline ends are 4 bases apart after V is trimmed by 0 bases and J by 4 bases. This CDR3, with the reference TRBV7-8 and TRBJ1-5 proteins standing in past its ends, gives the full variable domain GAGVSQSPRYKVAKRGQDVALRCDPISGHVSLFWYQQALGQGPEFLTYFQNEAQLDKSGLPSDRFFAERPEGSVSTLKIQRTQQEDSAVYLCASSLASNQPQHFGDGTRLSIL.